The 6 T cell receptor beta chains below were found in one sample sequenced in a study of blood T cell repertoires in COVID-19. Assay: immunoSEQ multiplex PCR; the TCRdb copy retains only in-frame clones and omits some. The sample consists of about 200,000 clones, 65% to 85% of them appearing once. Sequenced: peripheral blood. These receptor sequences come from a man between 40 and 49 years old with acute or convalescent COVID-19.

This clone was seen a handful of times. The V and J genes are TRBV6-1 and TRBJ1-5; D may be TRBD1 (5 bases). The CDR3 has 14 residues. V gave up 1 base and J gave up 5 bases, with 9 bases separating them. Germline assignment: CDR1 MNHNS and CDR2 SASEGT. The CDR3 spells CASSEVGRDQPQHF. CDR3 nucleotide sequence: TGTGCCAGCAGTGAAGTAGGCAGGGATCAGCCCCAGCATTTT.

This clone was found many times. V and J are TRBV5-1 and TRBJ1-3; maybe TRBD1 (6 bases). The length of the CDR3 is 14 residues. Per the germline V gene, CDR1 is SGHRS and CDR2 is YFSETQ. The V end was cut by 4 bases, the J end by 2 bases, with 10 bases between. In DNA form, the CDR3 reads TGCGCCAGCAGCCCAGGGACACCTGGAAACACCATATATTTT. Amino acids: CASSPGTPGNTIYF.

V gene TRBV27 combines with J gene TRBJ2-4; 7 bases line up with TRBD2. CDR1 and CDR2 (germline): MNHEY, SMNVEV (reference sequence). The junction had 7 bases not matched to a gene; V was cut back by 3 bases and J by 5 bases. This CDR3 contains 15 residues. CDR3 sequence reads: CASSFRSGGENIQYF. CDR3 DNA: TGTGCCAGCAGTTTCCGTTCGGGGGGAGAAAACATTCAGTACTTC.

The chain links TRBV30 to TRBJ1-3; no clear D. This CDR3 contains 13 residues. Trimming removed 3 bases from V and 0 bases from J, with 6 bases in between. The germline V gene encodes CDR1 GTSNPN and CDR2 SVGIG (reference sequence). The CDR3 sequence: CAWRGGSGNTIYF. CDR3 sequence (DNA): TGTGCCTGGAGAGGAGGCTCTGGAAACACCATATATTTT.

The CDR3 DNA reads TGTGCCTGGACCCGGGGGGATCAGGGGGGCTACACCTTC. Protein: CAWTRGDQGGYTF. The chain recombines TRBV30 with TRBJ1-2, with D tentatively TRBD1 (6 bases). This CDR3 region has 13 residues. The V gene lost 4 bases and the J gene lost 8 bases, with 17 bases spanning the gap. Germline V lookup: CDR1 GTSNPN, CDR2 SVGIG (reference sequence).

This clone was seen a handful of times. V gene TRBV6-5 combines with J gene TRBJ1-5, with TRBD1 matching over 7 bases. The CDR3 spans 15 residues. Germline V gene data show CDR1 as MNHEY and CDR2 as SVGAGI. V dropped 9 bases and J dropped 0; count of bases not matched to a gene: 8. CDR3 sequence reads: CASRQGWNSNQPQHF. The CDR3 coding sequence is TGTGCCAGTAGACAGGGATGGAATAGCAATCAGCCCCAGCATTTT.